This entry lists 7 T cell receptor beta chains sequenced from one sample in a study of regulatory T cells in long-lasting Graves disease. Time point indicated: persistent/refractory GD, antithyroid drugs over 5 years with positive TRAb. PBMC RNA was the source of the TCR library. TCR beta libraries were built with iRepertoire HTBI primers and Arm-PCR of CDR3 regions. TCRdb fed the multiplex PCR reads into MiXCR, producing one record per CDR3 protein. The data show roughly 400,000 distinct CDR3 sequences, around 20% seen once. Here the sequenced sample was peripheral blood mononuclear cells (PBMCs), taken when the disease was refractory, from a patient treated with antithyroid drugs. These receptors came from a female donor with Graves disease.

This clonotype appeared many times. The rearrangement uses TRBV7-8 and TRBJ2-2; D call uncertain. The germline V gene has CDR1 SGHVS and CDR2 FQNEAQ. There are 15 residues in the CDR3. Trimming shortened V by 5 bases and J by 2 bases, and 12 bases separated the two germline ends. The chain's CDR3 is CASSRPGSNTGELFF. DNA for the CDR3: TGTGCCAGCAGCCGTCCGGGCAGCAACACCGGGGAGCTGTTTTTT.

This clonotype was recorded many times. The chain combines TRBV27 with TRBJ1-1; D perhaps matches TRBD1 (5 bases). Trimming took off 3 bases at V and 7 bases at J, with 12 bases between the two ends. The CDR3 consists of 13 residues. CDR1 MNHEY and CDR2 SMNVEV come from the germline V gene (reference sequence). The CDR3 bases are TGTGCCAGCAGTTTGGGGGGAGACCGTGAAGCTTTCTTT. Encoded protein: CASSLGGDREAFF.

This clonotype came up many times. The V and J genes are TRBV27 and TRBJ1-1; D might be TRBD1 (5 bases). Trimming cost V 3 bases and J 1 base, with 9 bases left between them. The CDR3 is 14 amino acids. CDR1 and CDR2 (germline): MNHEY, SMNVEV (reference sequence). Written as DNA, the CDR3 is TGTGCCAGCAGTTTCTCGCAGGGGAACACTGAAGCTTTCTTT. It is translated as CASSFSQGNTEAFF.

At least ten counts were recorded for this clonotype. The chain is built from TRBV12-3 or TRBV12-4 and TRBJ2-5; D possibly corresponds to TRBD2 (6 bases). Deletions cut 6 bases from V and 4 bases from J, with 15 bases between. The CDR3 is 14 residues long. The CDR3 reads CASSPTSSGETQYF. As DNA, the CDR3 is TGTGCCAGCAGCCCGACTAGTAGCGGAGAGACCCAGTACTTC.

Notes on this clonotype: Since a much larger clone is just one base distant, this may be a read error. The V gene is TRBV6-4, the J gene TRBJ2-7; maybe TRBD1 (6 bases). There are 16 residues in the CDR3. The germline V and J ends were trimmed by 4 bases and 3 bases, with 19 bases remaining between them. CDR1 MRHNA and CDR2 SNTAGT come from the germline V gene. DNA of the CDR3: TGTGCCAGCAGTGTAGGACACAGGGCCCCCCTCTACGAGCAGTACTTC. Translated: CASSVGHRAPLYEQYF.

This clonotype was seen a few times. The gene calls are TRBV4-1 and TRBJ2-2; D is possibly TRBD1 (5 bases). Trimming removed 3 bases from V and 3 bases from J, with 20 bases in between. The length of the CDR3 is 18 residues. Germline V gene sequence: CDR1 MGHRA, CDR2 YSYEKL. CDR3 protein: CASSHPSMGRVDTGELFF. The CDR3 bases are TGCGCCAGCAGCCACCCCTCAATGGGCAGGGTCGACACCGGGGAGCTGTTTTTT.

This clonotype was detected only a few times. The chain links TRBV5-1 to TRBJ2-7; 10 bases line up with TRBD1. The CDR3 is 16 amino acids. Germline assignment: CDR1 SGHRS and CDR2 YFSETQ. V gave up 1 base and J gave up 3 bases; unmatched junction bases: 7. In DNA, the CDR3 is TGCGCCAGCAGCTTGTATCCGACAGGGGGCCTCTACGAGCAGTACTTC. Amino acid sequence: CASSLYPTGGLYEQYF. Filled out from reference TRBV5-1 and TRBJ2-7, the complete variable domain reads KAGVTQTPRYLIKTRGQQVTLSCSPISGHRSVSWYQQTPGQGLQFLFEYFSETQRNKGNFPGRFSGRQFSNSRSEMNVSTLELGDSALYLCASSLYPTGGLYEQYFGPGTRLTVT.